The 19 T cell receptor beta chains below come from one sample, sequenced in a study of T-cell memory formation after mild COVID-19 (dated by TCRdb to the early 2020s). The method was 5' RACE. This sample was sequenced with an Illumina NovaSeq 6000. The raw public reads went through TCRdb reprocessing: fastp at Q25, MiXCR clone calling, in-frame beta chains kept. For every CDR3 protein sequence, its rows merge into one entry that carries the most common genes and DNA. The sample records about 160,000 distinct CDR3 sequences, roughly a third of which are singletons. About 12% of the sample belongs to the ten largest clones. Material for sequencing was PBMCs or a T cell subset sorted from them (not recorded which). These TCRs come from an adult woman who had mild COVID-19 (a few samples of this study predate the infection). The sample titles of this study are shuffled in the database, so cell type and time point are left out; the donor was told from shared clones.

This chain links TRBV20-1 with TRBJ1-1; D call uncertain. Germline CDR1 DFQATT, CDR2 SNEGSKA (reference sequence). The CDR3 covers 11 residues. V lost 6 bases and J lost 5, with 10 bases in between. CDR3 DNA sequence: TGCAGTGCCTTTCCGGCGACTGAAGCTTTCTTT. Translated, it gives CSAFPATEAFF.

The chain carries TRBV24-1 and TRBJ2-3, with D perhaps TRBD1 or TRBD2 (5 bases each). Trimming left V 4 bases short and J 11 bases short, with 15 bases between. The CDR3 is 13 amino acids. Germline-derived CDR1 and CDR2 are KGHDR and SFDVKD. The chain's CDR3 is CATSDLGTSLQYF. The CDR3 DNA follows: TGTGCCACCAGTGACCTCGGGACCTCTCTGCAGTATTTT.

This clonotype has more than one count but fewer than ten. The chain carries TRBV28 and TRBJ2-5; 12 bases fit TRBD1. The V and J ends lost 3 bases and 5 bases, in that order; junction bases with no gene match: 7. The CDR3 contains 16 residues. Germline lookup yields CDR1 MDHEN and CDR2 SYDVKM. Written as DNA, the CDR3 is TGTGCCAGCAGTTTGGTGGGACAGGGGGCAGTTGAGACCCAGTACTTC. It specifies CASSLVGQGAVETQYF. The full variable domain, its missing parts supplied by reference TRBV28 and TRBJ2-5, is DVKVTQSSRYLVKRTGEKVFLECVQDMDHENMFWYRQDPGLGLRLIYFSYDVKMKEKGDIPEGYSVSREKKERFSLILESASTNQTSMYLCASSLVGQGAVETQYFGPGTRLLVL.

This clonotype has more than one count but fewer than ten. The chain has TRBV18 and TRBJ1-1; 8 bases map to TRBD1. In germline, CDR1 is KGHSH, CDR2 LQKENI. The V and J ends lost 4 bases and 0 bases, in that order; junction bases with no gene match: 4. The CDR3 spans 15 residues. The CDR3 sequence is CASSHGQGLNTEAFF. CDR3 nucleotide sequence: TGTGCCAGCTCACACGGACAGGGTTTGAACACTGAAGCTTTCTTT.

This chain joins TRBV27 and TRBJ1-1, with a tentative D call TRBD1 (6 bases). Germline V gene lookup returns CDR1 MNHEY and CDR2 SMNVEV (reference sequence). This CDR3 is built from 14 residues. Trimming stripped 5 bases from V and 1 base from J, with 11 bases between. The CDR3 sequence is CASSPGTSNTEAFF. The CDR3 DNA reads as TGTGCCAGCAGTCCCGGGACATCGAACACTGAAGCTTTCTTT.

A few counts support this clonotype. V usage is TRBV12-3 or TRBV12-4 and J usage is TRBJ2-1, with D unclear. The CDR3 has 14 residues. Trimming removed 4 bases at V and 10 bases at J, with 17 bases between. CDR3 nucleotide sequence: TGTGCCAGCAGTTATGTGGCAGCACCCAGAGAGCAGTTCTTC. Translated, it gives CASSYVAAPREQFF.

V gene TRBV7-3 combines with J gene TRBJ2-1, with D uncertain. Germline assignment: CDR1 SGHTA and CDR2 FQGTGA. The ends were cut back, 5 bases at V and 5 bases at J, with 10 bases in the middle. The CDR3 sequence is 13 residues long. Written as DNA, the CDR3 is TGTGCCAGCAGCACGTCGGGCCACAATGAGCAGTTCTTC. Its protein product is CASSTSGHNEQFF.

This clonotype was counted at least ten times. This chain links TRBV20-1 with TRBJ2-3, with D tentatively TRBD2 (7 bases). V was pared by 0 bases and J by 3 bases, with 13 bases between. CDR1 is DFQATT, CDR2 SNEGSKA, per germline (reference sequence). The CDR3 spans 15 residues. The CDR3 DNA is TGCAGTGCTAGAGAGCGGGGGCGCGGGACAGATACGCAGTATTTT. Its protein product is CSARERGRGTDTQYF.

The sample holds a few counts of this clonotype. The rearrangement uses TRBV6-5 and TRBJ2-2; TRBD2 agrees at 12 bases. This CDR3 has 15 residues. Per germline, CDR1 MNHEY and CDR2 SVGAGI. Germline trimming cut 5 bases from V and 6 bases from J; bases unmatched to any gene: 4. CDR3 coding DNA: TGTGCCAGCAGTGAACTAGCGGGAGGTGCCGGGGAGCTGTTTTTT. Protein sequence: CASSELAGGAGELFF.

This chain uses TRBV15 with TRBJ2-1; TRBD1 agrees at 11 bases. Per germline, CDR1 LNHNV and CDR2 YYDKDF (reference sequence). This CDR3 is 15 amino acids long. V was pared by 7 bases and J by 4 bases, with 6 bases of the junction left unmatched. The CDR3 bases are TGTGCCACCAACACCGGGACAGGGGGTTACAATGAGCAGTTCTTC. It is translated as CATNTGTGGYNEQFF.

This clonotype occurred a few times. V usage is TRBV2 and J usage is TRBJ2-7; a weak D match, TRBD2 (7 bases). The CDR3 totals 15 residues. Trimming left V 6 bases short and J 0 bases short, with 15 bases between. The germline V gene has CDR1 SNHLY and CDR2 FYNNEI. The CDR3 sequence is CASSIGRGPSYEQYF. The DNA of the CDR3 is TGTGCCAGCAGCATTGGGCGGGGGCCCTCCTACGAGCAGTACTTC.

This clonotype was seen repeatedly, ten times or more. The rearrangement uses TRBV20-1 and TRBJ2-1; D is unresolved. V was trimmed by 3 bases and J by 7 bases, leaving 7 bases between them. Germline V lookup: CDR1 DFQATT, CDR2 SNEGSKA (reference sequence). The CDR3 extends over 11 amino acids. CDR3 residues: CSASLRNEQFF. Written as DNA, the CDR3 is TGCAGTGCTAGCCTAAGGAATGAGCAGTTCTTC.

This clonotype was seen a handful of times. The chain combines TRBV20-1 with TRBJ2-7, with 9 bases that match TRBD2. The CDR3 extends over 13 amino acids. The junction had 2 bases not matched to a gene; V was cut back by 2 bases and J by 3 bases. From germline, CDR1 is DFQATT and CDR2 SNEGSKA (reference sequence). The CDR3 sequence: CSARPSGNYEQYF. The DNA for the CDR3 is TGCAGTGCTAGACCTAGCGGGAACTACGAGCAGTACTTC.

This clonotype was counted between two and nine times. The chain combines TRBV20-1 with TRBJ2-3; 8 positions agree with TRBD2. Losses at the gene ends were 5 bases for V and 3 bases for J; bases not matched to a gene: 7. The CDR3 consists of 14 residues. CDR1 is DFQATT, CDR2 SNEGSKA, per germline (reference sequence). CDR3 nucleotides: TGCAGTGCTCCGGGAGGGCCGGTAACAGATACGCAGTATTTT. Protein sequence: CSAPGGPVTDTQYF.

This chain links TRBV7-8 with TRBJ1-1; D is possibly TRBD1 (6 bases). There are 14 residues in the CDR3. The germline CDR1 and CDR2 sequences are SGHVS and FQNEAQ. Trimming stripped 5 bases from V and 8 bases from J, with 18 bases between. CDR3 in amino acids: CASSNKGQFFEAFF. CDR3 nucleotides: TGTGCCAGCAGCAACAAAGGACAGTTTTTCGAAGCTTTCTTT.

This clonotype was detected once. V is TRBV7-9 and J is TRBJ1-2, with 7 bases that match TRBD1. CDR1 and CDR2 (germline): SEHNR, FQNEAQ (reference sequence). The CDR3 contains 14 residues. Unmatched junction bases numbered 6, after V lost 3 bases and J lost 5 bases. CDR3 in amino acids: CASSFRPQGYGYTF. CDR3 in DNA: TGTGCCAGCAGCTTTCGGCCACAGGGGTATGGCTACACCTTC.

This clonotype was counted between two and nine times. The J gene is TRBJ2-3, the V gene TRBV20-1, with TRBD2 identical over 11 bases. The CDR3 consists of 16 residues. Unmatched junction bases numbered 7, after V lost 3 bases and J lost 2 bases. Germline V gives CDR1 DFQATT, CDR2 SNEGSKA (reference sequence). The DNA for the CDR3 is TGCAGTGCTAGGTCTAGCGGGGGGTTTTACACAGATACGCAGTATTTT. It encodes CSARSSGGFYTDTQYF.

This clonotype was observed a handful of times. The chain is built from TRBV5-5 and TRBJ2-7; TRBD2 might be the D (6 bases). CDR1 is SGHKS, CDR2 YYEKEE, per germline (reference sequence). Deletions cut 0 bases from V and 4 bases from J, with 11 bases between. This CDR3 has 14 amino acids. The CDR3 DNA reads TGTGCCAGCAGCTTGGCGGGGGTAGTTTACGAGCAGTACTTC. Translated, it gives CASSLAGVVYEQYF.

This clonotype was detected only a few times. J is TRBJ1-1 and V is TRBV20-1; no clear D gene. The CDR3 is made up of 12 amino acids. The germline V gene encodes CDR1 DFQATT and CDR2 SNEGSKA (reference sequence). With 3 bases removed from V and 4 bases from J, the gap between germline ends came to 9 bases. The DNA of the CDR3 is TGCAGTGCTAGGGACTTGGGCACTGAAGCTTTCTTT. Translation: CSARDLGTEAFF.